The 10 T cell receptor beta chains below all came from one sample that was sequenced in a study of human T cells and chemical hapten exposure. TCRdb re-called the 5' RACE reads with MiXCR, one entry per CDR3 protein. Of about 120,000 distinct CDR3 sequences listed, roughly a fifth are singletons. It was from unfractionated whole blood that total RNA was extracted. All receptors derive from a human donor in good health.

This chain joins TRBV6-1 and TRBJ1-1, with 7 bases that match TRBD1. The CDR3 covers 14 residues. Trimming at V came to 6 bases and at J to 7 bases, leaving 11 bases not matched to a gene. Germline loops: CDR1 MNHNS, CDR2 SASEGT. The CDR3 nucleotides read TGTGCCAGCAGCGCACAGGGGTCAGAGGATGAAGCTTTCTTT. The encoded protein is CASSAQGSEDEAFF.

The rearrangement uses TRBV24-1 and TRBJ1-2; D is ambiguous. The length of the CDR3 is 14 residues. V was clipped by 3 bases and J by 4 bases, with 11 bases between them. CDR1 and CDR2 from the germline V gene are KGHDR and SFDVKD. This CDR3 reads CATSDPGSIYGYTF. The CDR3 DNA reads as TGTGCCACCAGTGATCCGGGGTCTATCTATGGCTACACCTTC.

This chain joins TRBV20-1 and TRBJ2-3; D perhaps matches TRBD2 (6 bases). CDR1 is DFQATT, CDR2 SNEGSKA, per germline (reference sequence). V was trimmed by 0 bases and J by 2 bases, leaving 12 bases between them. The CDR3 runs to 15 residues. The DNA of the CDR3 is TGCAGTGCTAGAGATCCCGTAGCGGCCACAGATACGCAGTATTTT. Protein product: CSARDPVAATDTQYF.

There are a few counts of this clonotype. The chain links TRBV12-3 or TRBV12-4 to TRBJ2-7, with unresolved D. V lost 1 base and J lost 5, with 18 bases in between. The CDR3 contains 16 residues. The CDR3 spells CASSLVRNPNSHEQYF. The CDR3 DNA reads TGTGCCAGCAGTTTAGTACGGAATCCAAATAGCCACGAGCAGTACTTC.

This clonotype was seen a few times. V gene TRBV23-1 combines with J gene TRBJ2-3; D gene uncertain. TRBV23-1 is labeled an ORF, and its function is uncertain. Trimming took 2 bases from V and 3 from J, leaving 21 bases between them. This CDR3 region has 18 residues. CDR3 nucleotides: TGCGCCAGCAGTCAAGTCTTACTCGATACTCAGCAAACAGATACGCAGTATTTT. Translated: CASSQVLLDTQQTDTQYF.

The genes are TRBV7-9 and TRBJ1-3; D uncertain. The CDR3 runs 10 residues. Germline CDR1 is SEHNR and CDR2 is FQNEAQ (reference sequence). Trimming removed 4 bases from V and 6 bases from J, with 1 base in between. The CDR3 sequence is CASSSNTIYF. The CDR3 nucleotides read TGTGCCAGCAGCTCAAACACCATATATTTT. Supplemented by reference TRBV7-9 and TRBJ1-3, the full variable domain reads DTGVSQNPRHKITKRGQNVTFRCDPISEHNRLYWYRQTLGQGPEFLTYFQNEAQLEKSRLLSDRFSAERPKGSFSTLEIQRTEQGDSAMYLCASSSNTIYFGEGSWLTVV.

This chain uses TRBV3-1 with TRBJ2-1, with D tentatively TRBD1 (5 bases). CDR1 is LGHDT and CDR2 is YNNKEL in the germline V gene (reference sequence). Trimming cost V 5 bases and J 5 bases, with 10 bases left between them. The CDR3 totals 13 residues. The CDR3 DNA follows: TGTGCCAGCAGCTTCCCCAGGGACAATGAGCAGTTCTTC. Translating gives CASSFPRDNEQFF.

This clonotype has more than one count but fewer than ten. CDR3: CASSRGQATYGYTF. The CDR3 bases are TGTGCCAGCAGCCGGGGACAGGCGACATATGGCTACACCTTC. The V and J genes are TRBV3-1 and TRBJ1-2, with 8 bases fitting TRBD1. CDR3 length: 14 amino acids. V was pared by 4 bases and J by 5 bases, with 6 bases of the junction left unmatched. From germline, CDR1 is LGHDT and CDR2 YNNKEL (reference sequence).

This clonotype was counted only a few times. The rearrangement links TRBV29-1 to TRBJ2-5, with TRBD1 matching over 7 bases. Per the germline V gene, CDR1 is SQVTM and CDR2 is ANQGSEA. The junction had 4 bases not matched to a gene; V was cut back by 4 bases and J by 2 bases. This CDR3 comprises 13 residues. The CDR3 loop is CSVGRDSQETQYF. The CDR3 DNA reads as TGCAGCGTTGGCCGGGACAGTCAAGAGACCCAGTACTTC.

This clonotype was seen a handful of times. The CDR3 region has the DNA TGCAGCGCCGATTGGGACAGGAGAGATATAAACTATGGCTACACCTTC. Its protein is CSADWDRRDINYGYTF. The chain combines TRBV29-1 with TRBJ1-2, with TRBD1 identical over 8 bases. The CDR3 length is 16 residues. V lost 7 bases to trimming and J lost 2 bases; unmatched junction nucleotides: 15. The germline V gene encodes CDR1 SQVTM and CDR2 ANQGSEA.